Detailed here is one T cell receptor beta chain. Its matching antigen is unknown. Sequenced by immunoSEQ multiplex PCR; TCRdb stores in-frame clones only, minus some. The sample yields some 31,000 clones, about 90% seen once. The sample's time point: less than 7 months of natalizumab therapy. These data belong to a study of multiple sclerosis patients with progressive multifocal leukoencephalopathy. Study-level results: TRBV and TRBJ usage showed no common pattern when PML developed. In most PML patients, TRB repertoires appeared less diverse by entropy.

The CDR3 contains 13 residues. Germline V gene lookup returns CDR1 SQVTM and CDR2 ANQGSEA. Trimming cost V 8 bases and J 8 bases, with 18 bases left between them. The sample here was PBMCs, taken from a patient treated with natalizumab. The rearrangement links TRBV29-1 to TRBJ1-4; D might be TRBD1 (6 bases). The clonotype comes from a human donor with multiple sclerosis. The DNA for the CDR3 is TGCAGCCATAGCGCAGGGGATCAGGAAAAACTGTTTTTT. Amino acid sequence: CSHSAGDQEKLFF.